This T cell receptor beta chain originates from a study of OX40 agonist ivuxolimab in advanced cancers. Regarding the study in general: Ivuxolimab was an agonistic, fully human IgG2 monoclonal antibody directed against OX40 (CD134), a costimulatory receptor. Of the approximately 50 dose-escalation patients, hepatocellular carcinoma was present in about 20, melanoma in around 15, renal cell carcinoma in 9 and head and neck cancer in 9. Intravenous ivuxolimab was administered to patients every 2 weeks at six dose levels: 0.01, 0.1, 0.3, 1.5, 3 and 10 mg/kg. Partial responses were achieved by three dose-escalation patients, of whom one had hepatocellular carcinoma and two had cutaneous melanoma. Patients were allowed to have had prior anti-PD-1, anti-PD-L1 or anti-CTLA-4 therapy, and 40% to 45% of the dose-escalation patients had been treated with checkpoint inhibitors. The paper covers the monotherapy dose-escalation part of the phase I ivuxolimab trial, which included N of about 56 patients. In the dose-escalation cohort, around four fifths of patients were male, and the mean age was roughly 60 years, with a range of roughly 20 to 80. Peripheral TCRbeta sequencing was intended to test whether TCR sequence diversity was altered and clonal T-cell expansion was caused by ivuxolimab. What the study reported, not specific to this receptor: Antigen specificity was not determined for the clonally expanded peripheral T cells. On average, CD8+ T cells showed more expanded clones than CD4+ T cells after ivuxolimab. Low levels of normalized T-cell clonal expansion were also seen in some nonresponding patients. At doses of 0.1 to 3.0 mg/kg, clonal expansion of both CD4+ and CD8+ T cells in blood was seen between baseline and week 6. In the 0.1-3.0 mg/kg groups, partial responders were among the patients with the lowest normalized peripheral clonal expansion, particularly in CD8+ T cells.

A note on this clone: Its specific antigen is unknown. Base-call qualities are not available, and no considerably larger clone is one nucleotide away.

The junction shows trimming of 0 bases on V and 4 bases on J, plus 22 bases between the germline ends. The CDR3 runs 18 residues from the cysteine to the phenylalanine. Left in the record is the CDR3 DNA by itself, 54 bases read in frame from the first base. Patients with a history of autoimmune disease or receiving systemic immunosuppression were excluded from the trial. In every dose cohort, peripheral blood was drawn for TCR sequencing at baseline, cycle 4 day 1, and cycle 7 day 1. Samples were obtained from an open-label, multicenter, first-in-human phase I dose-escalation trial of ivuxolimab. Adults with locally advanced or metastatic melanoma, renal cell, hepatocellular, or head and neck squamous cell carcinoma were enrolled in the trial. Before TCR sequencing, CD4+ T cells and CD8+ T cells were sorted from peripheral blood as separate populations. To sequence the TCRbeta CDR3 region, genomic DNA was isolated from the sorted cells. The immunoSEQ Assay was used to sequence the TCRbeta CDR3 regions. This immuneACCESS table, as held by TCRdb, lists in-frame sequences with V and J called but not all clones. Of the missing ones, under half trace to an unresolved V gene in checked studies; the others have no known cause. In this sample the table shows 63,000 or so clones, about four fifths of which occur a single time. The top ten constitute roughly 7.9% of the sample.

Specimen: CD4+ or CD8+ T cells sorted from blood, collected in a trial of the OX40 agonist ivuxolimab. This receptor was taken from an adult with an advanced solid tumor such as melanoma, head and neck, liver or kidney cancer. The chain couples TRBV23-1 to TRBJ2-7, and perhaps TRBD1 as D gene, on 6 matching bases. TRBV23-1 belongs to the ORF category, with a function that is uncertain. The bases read TGCGCCAGCAGTCAATCGGAGACAGGTTTCCTCCCCGTGTACGAGCAGTACTTC. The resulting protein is CASSQSETGFLPVYEQYF.